This T cell receptor (beta chain) came from a study of blood T cell repertoires in COVID-19. This CDR3 is 14 amino acids long. Per the germline V gene, CDR1 is GTSNPN and CDR2 is SVGIG (reference sequence). Deletions cut 2 bases from V and 6 bases from J, with 16 bases between. As originally analysed: The authors estimated nucleated cell counts from reference gene primer amplification. Measured with immunoSEQ multiplex PCR; TCRdb has only the in-frame clones, and not every one. D and trimming were read from the DNA, whereas the V and J calls and clone size are those reported in that table. Of 200,000 or so clones in the sample, approximately 83% were seen once.

The TCR was taken from a man between 35 and 55 years old who had recovered from COVID-19. Sequencing used PBMCs or T cells enriched from blood (not recorded which). This chain connects TRBV30 to TRBJ1-1; D is unclear. The CDR3 DNA follows: TGTGCCTGGAGTCTCGGGAGGGCTGTCTCTGAAGCTTTCTTT. Protein: CAWSLGRAVSEAFF.